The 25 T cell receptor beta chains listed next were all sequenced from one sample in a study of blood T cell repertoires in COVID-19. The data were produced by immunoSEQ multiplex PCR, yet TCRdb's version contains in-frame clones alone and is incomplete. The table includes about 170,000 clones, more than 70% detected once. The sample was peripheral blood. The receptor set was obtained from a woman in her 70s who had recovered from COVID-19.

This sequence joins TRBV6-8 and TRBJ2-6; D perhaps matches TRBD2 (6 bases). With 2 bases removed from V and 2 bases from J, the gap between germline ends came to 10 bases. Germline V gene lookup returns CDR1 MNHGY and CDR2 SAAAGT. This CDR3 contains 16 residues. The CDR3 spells CASSYRRGPGANVLTF. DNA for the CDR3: TGTGCCAGCAGTTACAGGCGGGGACCTGGGGCCAACGTCCTGACTTTC.

Here the CDR3 reads CASSPTGGINEKLFF. CDR3 sequence (DNA): TGTGCCAGCTCACCGACAGGGGGCATTAATGAAAAACTGTTTTTT. The chain combines TRBV18 with TRBJ1-4; 10 bases align to TRBD1. With 3 bases clipped from V and 4 bases from J, the junction kept 2 bases outside the gene matches. Germline values: CDR1 KGHSH, CDR2 LQKENI. The CDR3 sequence is 15 residues long.

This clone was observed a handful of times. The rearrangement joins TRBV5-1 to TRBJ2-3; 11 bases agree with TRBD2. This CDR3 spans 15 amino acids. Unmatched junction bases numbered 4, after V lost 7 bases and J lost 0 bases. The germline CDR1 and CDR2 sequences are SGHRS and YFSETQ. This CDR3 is CASAGLAESTDTQYF. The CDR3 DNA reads TGCGCCAGCGCGGGACTAGCGGAGAGCACAGATACGCAGTATTTT.

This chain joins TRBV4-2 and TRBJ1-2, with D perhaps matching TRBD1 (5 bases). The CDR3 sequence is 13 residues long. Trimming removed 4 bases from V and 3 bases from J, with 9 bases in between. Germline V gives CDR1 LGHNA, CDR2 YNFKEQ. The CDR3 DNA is TGTGCCAGCAGCCGGGGGGGGGACTATGGCTACACCTTC. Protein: CASSRGGDYGYTF.

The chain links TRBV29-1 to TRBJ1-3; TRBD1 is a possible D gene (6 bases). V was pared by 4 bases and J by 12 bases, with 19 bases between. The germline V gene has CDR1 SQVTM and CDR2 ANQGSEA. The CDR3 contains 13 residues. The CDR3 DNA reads TGCAGCGTTGGTCCCAGGGGTAGGGAGGGCATATATTTT. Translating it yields CSVGPRGREGIYF. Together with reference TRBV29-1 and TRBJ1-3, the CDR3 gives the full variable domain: SAVISQKPSRDICQRGTSLTIQCQVDSQVTMMFWYRQQPGQSLTLIATANQGSEATYESGFVIDKFPISRPNLTFSTLTVSNMSPEDSSIYLCSVGPRGREGIYFGEGSWLTVV.

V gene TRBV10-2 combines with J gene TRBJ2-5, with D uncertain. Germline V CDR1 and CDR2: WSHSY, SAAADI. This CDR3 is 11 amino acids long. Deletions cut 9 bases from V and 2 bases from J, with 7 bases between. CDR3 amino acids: CASGRQETQYF. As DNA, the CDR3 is TGCGCCAGTGGCAGACAAGAGACCCAGTACTTC.

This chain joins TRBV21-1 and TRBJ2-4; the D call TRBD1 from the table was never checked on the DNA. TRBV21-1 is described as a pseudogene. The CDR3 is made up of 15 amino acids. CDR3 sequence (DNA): TGTGCCAGCAGCAAAGGCAGGGAAGACAAAAACATTCAGTACTTC. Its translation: CASSKGREDKNIQYF.

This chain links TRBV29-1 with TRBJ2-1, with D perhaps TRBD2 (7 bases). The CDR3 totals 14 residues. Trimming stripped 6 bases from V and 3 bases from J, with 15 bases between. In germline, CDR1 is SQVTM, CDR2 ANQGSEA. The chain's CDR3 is CSVGGAYRYNEQFF. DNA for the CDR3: TGCAGCGTGGGGGGGGCTTACCGCTACAATGAGCAGTTCTTC.

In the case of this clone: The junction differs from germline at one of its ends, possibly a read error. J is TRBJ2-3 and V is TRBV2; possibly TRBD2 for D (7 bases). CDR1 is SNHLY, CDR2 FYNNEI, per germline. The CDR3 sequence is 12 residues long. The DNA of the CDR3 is TGTGCCAGCAGTGAAGGGGGGGGCCCCCCGGATTTT. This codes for CASSEGGGPPDF.

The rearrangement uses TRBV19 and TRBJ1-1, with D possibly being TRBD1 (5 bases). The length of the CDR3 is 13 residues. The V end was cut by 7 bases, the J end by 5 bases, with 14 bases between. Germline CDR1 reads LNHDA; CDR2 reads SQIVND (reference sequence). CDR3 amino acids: CASNLDRRTEAFF. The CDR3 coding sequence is TGTGCCAGTAATTTAGACAGAAGAACTGAAGCTTTCTTT.

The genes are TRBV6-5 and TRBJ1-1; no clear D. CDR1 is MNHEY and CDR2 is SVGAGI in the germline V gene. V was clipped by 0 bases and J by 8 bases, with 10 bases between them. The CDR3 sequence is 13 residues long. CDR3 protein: CASSYSSWAEAFF. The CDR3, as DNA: TGTGCCAGCAGTTACTCGTCGTGGGCGGAAGCTTTCTTT.

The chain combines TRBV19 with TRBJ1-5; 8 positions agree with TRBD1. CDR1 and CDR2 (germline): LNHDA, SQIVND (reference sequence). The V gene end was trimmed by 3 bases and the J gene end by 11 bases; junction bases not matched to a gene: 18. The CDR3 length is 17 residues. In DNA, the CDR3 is TGTGCCAGTAGTATTAACCCAGGGGGCGAAGTTATGGAGGCCCAGCATTTT. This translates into CASSINPGGEVMEAQHF.

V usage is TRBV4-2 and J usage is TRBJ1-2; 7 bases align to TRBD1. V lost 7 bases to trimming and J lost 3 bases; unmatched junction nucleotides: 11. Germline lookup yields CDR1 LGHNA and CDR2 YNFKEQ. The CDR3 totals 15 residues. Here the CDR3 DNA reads TGTGCCAGCAACCTACCGGGAGGGGGCGACTATGGCTACACCTTC. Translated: CASNLPGGGDYGYTF.

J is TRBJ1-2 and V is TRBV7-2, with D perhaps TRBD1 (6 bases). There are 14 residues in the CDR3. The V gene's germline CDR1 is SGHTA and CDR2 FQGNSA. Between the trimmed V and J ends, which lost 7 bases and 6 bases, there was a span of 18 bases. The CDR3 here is CASIPRPGAHGYTF. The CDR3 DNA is TGTGCCAGCATCCCCAGACCAGGGGCCCATGGCTACACCTTC.

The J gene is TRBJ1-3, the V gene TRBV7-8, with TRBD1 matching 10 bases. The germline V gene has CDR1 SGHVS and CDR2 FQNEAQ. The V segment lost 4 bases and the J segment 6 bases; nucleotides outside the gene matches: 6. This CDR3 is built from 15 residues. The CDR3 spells CASSWGTGVENTIYF. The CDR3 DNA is TGTGCCAGCAGCTGGGGGACAGGGGTTGAAAACACCATATATTTT. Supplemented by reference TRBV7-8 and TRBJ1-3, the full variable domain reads GAGVSQSPRYKVAKRGQDVALRCDPISGHVSLFWYQQALGQGPEFLTYFQNEAQLDKSGLPSDRFFAERPEGSVSTLKIQRTQQEDSAVYLCASSWGTGVENTIYFGEGSWLTVV.

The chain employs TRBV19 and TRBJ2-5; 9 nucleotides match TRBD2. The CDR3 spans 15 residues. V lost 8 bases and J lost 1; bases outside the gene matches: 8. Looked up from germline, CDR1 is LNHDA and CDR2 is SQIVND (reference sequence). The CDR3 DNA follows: TGTGCCAGTCGACTAGCGGACACGCCCCAAGAGACCCAGTACTTC. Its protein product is CASRLADTPQETQYF.

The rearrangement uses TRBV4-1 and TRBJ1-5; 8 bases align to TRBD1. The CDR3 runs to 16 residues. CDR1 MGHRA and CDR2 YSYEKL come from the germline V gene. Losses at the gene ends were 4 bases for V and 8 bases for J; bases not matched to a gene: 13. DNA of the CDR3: TGCGCCAGCAGCCGTGGACAGGGATCCCCTCAGGAGCCCCAGCATTTT. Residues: CASSRGQGSPQEPQHF.

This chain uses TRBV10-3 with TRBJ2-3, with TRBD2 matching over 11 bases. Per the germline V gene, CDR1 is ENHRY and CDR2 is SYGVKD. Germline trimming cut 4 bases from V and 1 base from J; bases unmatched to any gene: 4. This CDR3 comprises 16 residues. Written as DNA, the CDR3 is TGTGCCATCAGTGGTGGGACTAGCGGCCGCACAGATACGCAGTATTTT. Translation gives CAISGGTSGRTDTQYF.

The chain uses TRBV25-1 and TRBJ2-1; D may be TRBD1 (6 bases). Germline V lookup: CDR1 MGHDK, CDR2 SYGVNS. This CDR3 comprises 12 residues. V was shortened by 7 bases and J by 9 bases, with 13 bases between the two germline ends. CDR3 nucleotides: TGTGCCAGCACCAACCAGGGGACTGAGCAGTTCTTC. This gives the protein CASTNQGTEQFF.

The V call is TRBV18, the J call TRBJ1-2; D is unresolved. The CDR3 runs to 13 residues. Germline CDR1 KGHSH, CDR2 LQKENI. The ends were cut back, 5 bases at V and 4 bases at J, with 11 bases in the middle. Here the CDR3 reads CASSSQASYGYTF. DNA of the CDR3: TGTGCCAGCTCATCTCAGGCCTCCTATGGCTACACCTTC.

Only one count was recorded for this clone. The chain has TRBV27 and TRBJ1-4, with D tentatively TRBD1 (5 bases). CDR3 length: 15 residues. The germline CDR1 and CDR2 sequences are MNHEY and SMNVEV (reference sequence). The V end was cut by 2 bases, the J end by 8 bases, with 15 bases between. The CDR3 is CASSLGPGVVEKLFF. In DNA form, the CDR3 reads TGTGCCAGCAGTTTAGGCCCGGGGGTAGTAGAAAAACTGTTTTTT.

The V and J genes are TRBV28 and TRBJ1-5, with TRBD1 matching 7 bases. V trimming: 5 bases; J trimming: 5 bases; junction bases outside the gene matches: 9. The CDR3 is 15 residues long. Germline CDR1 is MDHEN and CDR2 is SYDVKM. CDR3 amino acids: CASSVTGVIDQPQHF. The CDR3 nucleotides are TGTGCCAGCAGTGTTACAGGGGTGATCGATCAGCCCCAGCATTTT.

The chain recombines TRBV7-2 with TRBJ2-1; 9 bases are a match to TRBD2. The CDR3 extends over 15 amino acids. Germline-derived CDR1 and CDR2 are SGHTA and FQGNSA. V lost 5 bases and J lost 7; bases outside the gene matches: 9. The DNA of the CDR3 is TGTGCCAGCAGCCCTGTGGGACTAGCCCCTAATGAGCAGTTCTTC. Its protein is CASSPVGLAPNEQFF.

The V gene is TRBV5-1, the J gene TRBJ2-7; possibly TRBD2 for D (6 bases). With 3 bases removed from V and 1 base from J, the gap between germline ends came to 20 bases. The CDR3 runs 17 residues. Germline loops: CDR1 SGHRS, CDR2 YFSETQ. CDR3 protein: CASSSTHAGRRSYEQYF. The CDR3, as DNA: TGCGCCAGCAGCTCCACCCATGCGGGGAGAAGGTCCTACGAGCAGTACTTC.

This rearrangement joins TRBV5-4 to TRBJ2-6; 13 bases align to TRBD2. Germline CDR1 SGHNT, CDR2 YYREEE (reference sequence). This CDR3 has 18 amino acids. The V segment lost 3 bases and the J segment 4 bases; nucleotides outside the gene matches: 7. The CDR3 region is CASSSPGLAGRGANVLTF. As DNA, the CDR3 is TGTGCCAGCAGCTCACCGGGACTAGCGGGGCGGGGGGCCAACGTCCTGACTTTC. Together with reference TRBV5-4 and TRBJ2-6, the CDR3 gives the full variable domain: ETGVTQSPTHLIKTRGQQVTLRCSSQSGHNTVSWYQQALGQGPQFIFQYYREEENGRGNFPPRFSGLQFPNYSSELNVNALELDDSALYLCASSSPGLAGRGANVLTFGAGSRLTVL.